The T cell receptor beta chain under discussion was sequenced for a study of CD8+ T cells in alopecia areata. Study-level information: The drug, tofacitinib, lasted 6 to 18 months, followed by 6 months off drug. Whole-study results and caveats: TCR sharing was clearer in mice than between patients, perhaps partly owing to patient HLA diversity. When scalp samples are sequenced, resident alphabeta T cells of normal skin are also captured. Alopecia totalis/universalis scalp especially showed more expanded CD8+ clones than normal scalp.

The sequencing template was cDNA reverse transcribed from extracted RNA. Produced via immunoSEQ multiplex PCR; TCRdb's table is partial and in-frame only. The data contain some 120,000 clones, 45% to 60% of them singletons. This CDR3 spans 14 amino acids. V shed 4 bases and J 5 bases; nucleotides not matched to a gene: 9. The germline gives CDR1 SGDLS, CDR2 YYNGEE. Points on this clone: Its antigen is unidentified.

The V and J genes are TRBV9 and TRBJ2-7, with 7 bases aligning to TRBD2. Specimen: CD4+ T cells sorted from blood, collected at week 0. This TCR came from a human donor with alopecia areata. The CDR3 sequence: CASSTPGTTDEQYF. The CDR3 DNA is TGTGCCAGCAGCACCCCCGGGACTACAGACGAGCAGTACTTC.